The source of this TCR beta chain is a study of T cell repertoires in ileal Crohn's disease. Looking at the study overall: About half of patients got postoperative therapy: 11 thiopurines, fewer than 20 anti-TNF. General study results and limits: Endoscopic recurrence occurred in every patient whose clonality exceeded 26.8%.

The CDR3 is 16 amino acids. The V and J ends lost 5 bases and 0 bases respectively, with 17 bases between them. Germline CDR1 reads SGHVS; CDR2 reads FQNEAQ. Regarding time point: inflamed ileum from the surgical specimen. Remarks on this clone: Its antigen is unknown.

TCRdb keeps only in-frame clones here, not all; method: immunoSEQ multiplex PCR. The table has a few thousand clones, around four fifths seen once; the top ten hold roughly 7.4%. This TCR was sampled from an adult with Crohn's disease. The sequenced sample consisted of ileal tissue. This chain uses TRBV7-8 with TRBJ2-7; no definite D call. The CDR3 sequence: CASSATGAYASYEQYF. DNA for the CDR3: TGTGCCAGCAGCGCCACCGGAGCCTATGCCTCCTACGAGCAGTACTTC.